This TCR beta chain was identified during a study of shared clonotypes between healthy human individuals. Assay runs were performed at deep level. Sequencing used immunoSEQ multiplex PCR; TCRdb keeps in-frame clones, though not all of them. Among fewer than 600,000 clones listed, roughly three quarters were seen once. Germline CDR1 and CDR2: ENHRY and SYGVKD. The CDR3 spans 13 residues. V dropped 4 bases and J dropped 8 bases, with 12 bases sitting between them. The chain employs TRBV10-3 and TRBJ2-1, with a possible D match to TRBD2 (6 bases). The clonotype originates from a middle-aged woman in good health. Some clones in this sample may be carry-over from other donors' samples. Sequenced input: PBMCs. The CDR3 spells CAISAKLADEQFF. CDR3 nucleotide sequence: TGTGCCATCAGTGCAAAACTAGCCGATGAGCAGTTCTTC.